Sequencing of this T cell receptor beta chain was carried out in a study of control samples from healthy donors and cancer patients. Produced via immunoSEQ multiplex PCR; TCRdb's table is partial and in-frame only. This table has tens of thousands of clones, about 90% appearing once. This CDR3 spans 13 amino acids. V lost 3 bases, J lost 4 bases, and 9 bases lay in between. From germline, CDR1 is ENHRY and CDR2 SYGVKD. The sequence derives from a man aged 50 to 60 with head and neck cancer. The chain is built from TRBV10-3 and TRBJ2-5; D not certain. The sequenced sample consisted of PBMCs. In nucleotides, the CDR3 is TGTGCCATCAGTGATTCAAGTACAGAGACCCAGTACTTC. This codes for CAISDSSTETQYF.